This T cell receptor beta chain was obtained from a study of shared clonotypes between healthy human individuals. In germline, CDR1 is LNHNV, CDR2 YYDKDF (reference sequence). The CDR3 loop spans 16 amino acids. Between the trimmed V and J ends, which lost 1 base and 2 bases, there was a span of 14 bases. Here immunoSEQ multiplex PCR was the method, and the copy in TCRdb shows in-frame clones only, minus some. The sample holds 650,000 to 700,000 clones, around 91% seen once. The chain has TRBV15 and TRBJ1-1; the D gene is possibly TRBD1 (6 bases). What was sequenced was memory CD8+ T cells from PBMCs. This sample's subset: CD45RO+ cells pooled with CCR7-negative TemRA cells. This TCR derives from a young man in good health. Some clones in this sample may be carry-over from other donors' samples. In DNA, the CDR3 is TGTGCCACCAGCAGAGGAATTGGGGGGCCTAACACTGAAGCTTTCTTT. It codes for CATSRGIGGPNTEAFF.